This T cell receptor beta chain was profiled in a study of chemoradiotherapy in HPV16-positive cancers. Study-level results: Functional assays defining HPV-specific T cells used only two HPV16-positive patients. Non-HPV-specific T cells did not expand in tumors during treatment, whereas candidate HPV-specific clones and E7-related motifs did.

Repeated repertoire sampling spanned the course of chemoradiotherapy. Details on this clone: Its matching antigen is unknown.

Data came from immunoSEQ multiplex PCR; TCRdb stores just in-frame clones and leaves some out. This sample has nearly 5,500 clones; 85% occur once, and the top ten carry approximately 9.7%. Between the trimmed V and J ends, which lost 1 base and 3 bases, there was a span of 13 bases. CDR1 is MNHEY and CDR2 is SMNVEV in the germline V gene (reference sequence). The CDR3 runs 16 residues. Specimen: tumor tissue, collected from a patient who underwent chemoradiotherapy. The sequence was obtained from a human donor with HPV-associated anogenital cancer. The chain uses TRBV27 and TRBJ1-5, with a tentative D call TRBD1 (5 bases). CDR3 DNA: TGTGCCAGCAGTTTATTGAGCCGGGACTCCAATCAGCCCCAGCATTTT. Amino acid sequence: CASSLLSRDSNQPQHF.